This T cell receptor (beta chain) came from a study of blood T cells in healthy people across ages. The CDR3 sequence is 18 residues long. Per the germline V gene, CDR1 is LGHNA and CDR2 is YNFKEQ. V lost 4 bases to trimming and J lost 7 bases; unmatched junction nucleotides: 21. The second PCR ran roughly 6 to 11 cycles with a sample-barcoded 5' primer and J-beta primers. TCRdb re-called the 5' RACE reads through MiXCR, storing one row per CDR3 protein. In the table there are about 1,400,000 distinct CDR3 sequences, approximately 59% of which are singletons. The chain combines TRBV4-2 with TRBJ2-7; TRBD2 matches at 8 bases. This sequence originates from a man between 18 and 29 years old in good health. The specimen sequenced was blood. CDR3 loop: CASSPLGSGRGSYNEQYF. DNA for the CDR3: TGTGCCAGCAGCCCTCTAGGGAGCGGGAGAGGCTCCTACAATGAGCAGTACTTC.